This TCR beta chain was obtained from a study of cytomegalovirus exposure and HLA in healthy donors. Study outcomes and limitations: Later on, analysis showed that most CMV-associated TCR beta chains appeared to be HLA-restricted. Specificity of three CMV-associated chains for CMV antigens was verified in vitro.

As concerns this clone: The target antigen is unknown.

The PCR employed 60 Vbeta primers together with 13 Jbeta primers. The authors' processing: In a later analysis, of 80 million or so unique beta chains, about 12 million appeared in at least two donors. Clones were sequenced by immunoSEQ multiplex PCR, and TCRdb holds only the in-frame ones, with some missing. V and J calls and clone size follow that table, whereas D and trimming were derived from the DNA. The sample has tens of thousands of clones, around 68% seen once. Sequencing was performed on PBMCs. The TCR sequence derives from a woman aged 25 to 39 in good health and CMV-seronegative.

This CDR3 is CASRNGGSTDTQYF. CDR3 nucleotide sequence: TGTGCCAGCAGGAACGGGGGAAGCACAGATACGCAGTATTTT. The chain is built from TRBV6-5 and TRBJ2-3; a weak D match, TRBD2 (6 bases). CDR3 size: 14 residues. Trimming cost V 6 bases and J 0 bases, with 10 bases left between them. Germline CDR1 and CDR2: MNHEY and SVGAGI.